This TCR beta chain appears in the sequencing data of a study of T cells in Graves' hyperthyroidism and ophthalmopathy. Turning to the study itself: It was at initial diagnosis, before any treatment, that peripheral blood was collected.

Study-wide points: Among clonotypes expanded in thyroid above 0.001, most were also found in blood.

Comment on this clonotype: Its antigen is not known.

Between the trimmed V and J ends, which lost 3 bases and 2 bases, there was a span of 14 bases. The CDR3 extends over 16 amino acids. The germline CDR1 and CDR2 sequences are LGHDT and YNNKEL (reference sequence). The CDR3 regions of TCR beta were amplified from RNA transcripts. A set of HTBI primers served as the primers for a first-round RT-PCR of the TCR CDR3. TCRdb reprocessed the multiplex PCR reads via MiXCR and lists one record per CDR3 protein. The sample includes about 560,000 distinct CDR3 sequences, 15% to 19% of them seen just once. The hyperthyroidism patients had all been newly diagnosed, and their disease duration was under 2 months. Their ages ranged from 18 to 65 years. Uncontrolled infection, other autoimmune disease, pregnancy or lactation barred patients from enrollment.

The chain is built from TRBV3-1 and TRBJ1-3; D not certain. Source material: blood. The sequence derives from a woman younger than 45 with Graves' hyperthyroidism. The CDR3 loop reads CASSHRNQRAGNTIYF. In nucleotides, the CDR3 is TGTGCCAGCAGCCATAGAAACCAGCGGGCTGGAAACACCATATATTTT.